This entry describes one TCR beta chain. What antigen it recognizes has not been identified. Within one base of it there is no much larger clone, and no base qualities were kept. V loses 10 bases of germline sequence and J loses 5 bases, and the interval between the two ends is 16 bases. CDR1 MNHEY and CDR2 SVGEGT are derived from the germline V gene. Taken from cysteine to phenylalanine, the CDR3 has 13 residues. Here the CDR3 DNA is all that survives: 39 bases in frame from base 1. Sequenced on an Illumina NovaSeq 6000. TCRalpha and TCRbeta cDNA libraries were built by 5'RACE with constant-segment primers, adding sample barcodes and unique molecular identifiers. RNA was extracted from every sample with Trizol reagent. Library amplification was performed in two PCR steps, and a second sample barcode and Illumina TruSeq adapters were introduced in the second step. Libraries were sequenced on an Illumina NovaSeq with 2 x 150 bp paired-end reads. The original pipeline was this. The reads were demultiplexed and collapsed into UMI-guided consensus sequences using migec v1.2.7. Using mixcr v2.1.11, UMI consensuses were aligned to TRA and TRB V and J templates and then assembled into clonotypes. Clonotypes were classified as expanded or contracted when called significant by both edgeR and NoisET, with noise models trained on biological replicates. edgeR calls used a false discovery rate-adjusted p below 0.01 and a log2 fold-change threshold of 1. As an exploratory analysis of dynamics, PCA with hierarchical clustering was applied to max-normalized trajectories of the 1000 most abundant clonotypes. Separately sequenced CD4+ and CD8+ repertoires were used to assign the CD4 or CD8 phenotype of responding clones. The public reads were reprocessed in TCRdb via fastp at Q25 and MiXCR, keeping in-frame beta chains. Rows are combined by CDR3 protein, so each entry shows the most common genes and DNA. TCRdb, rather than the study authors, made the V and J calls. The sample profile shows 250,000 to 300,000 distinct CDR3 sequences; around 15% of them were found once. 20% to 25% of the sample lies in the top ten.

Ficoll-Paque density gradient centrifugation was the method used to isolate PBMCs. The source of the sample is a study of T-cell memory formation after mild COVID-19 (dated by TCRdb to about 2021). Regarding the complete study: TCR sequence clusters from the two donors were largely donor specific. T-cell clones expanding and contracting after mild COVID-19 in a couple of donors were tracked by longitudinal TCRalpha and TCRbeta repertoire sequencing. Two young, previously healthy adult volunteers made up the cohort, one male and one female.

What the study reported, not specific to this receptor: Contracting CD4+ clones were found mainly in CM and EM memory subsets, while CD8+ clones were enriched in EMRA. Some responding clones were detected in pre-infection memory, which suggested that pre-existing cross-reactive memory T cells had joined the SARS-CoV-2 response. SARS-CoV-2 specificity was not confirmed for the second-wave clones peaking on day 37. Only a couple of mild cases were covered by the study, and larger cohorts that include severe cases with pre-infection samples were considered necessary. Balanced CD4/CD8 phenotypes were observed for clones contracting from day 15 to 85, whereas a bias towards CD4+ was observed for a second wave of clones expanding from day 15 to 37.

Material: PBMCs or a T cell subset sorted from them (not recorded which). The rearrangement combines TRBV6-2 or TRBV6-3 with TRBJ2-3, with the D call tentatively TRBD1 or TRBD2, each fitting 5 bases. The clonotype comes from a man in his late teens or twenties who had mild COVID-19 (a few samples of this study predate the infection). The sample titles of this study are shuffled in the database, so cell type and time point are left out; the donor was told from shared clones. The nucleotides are TGTGCCACCGTTCTCAGTGGGGGAGATACGCAGTATTTT. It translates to CATVLSGGDTQYF.